Listed below are T cell receptor beta chains from one sample, sequenced in a study of T cell repertoires in cytomegalovirus infection. A single record per CDR3 protein comes from TCRdb applying MiXCR to the reads. Of about 140,000 distinct CDR3 sequences listed, over 25% are singletons. Their antigens remain unidentified. The sample consisted of CD8+ T cells from cultured PBMCs, taken from culture after CMV antigen stimulation. The receptors originated from a human donor in good health (CMV status not recorded). Some clones in this sample may be carry-over from other donors' samples. Each CDR3 is given with its conserved first and last residue. Each record gives: J gene, clone size, D gene, V gene, CDR3 protein, CDR3 DNA. A D gene is named only where the DNA matches it firmly. Clone sizes are given selectively: once, few, many, or a class where the clone is expanded.

j_gene: TRBJ2-3; abundance: .; d_gene: .; v_gene: TRBV27; CDR3aa: CASSSLRVTDTQYF; CDR3nt: TGTGCCAGCAGTTCCTTAAGGGTGACAGATACGCAGTATTTT
j_gene: TRBJ2-1; abundance: .; d_gene: .; v_gene: TRBV19; CDR3aa: CASSIGGDSYNEQFF; CDR3nt: TGTGCCAGTAGTATTGGTGGAGACTCCTACAATGAGCAGTTCTTC
j_gene: TRBJ1-2; abundance: .; d_gene: .; v_gene: TRBV3-1; CDR3aa: CASSRDTDGYGYTF; CDR3nt: TGTGCCAGCAGCCGAGATACGGACGGGTATGGCTACACCTTC
j_gene: TRBJ2-7; abundance: .; d_gene: TRBD1; v_gene: TRBV7-2; CDR3aa: CASSPSGTETYEQYF; CDR3nt: TGTGCCAGCAGCCCCTCGGGGACAGAGACCTACGAGCAGTACTTC
j_gene: TRBJ2-1; abundance: many; d_gene: .; v_gene: TRBV27; CDR3aa: CASSLWRTQEQFF; CDR3nt: TGTGCCAGCAGTTTATGGAGGACGCAAGAGCAGTTCTTC
j_gene: TRBJ2-3; abundance: many; d_gene: .; v_gene: TRBV7-3; CDR3aa: CASSLTKAIWAFWDTQYF; CDR3nt: TGTGCCAGCAGCTTAACGAAGGCCATATGGGCCTTCTGGGATACGCAGTATTTT
j_gene: TRBJ1-2; abundance: .; d_gene: TRBD1; v_gene: TRBV6-5; CDR3aa: CASSLDREDGYTF; CDR3nt: TGTGCCAGCAGCCTTGACAGGGAGGATGGCTACACCTTC
j_gene: TRBJ1-1; abundance: few; d_gene: .; v_gene: TRBV18; CDR3aa: CASSPGAQGRKAEAFF; CDR3nt: TGTGCCAGCTCACCGGGCGCCCAGGGTAGAAAAGCTGAAGCTTTCTTT
j_gene: TRBJ1-1; abundance: few; d_gene: .; v_gene: TRBV12-3/TRBV12-4; CDR3aa: CASSPLLGLANTEAFF; CDR3nt: TGTGCCAGCAGTCCCCTTCTAGGGTTGGCGAACACTGAAGCTTTCTTT
j_gene: TRBJ1-1; abundance: few; d_gene: TRBD1; v_gene: TRBV20-1; CDR3aa: CSARDRGRFHYTEAFF; CDR3nt: TGCAGTGCTAGGGACAGGGGGCGTTTTCATTACACTGAAGCTTTCTTT
j_gene: TRBJ1-1; abundance: few; d_gene: .; v_gene: TRBV6-5; CDR3aa: CASTAAMNTEAFF; CDR3nt: TGTGCCAGCACTGCGGCGATGAACACTGAAGCTTTCTTT
j_gene: TRBJ2-7; abundance: many; d_gene: .; v_gene: TRBV30; CDR3aa: CAWGEGYEQYF; CDR3nt: TGTGCCTGGGGAGAAGGCTACGAGCAGTACTTC
j_gene: TRBJ1-2; abundance: .; d_gene: .; v_gene: TRBV19; CDR3aa: CASSETTRVSYGYTF; CDR3nt: TGTGCCAGTAGTGAGACGACGCGCGTCTCCTATGGCTACACCTTC
j_gene: TRBJ2-1; abundance: .; d_gene: .; v_gene: TRBV2; CDR3aa: CASSDSHQTYNEQFF; CDR3nt: TGTGCCAGCAGTGACTCTCACCAAACCTACAATGAGCAGTTCTTC
j_gene: TRBJ1-5; abundance: many; d_gene: .; v_gene: TRBV7-9; CDR3aa: CASSLGQGIQPQHF; CDR3nt: TGTGCCAGCAGCTTAGGTCAGGGAATCCAGCCCCAGCATTTT
j_gene: TRBJ2-7; abundance: .; d_gene: TRBD1; v_gene: TRBV12-3/TRBV12-4; CDR3aa: CASSYGQGTYEQYF; CDR3nt: TGTGCCAGCAGTTACGGACAGGGGACCTACGAGCAGTACTTC
j_gene: TRBJ2-1; abundance: many; d_gene: TRBD2; v_gene: TRBV7-8; CDR3aa: CASSGTSGYNEQFF; CDR3nt: TGTGCCAGCAGCGGGACTAGCGGGTACAATGAGCAGTTCTTC
j_gene: TRBJ1-1; abundance: .; d_gene: TRBD1; v_gene: TRBV28; CDR3aa: CASSLTGASTEAFF; CDR3nt: TGTGCCAGCAGTTTAACAGGGGCGAGCACTGAAGCTTTCTTT
j_gene: TRBJ2-1; abundance: once; d_gene: .; v_gene: TRBV12-5; CDR3aa: CASGFGYNEQFF; CDR3nt: TGTGCTAGTGGTTTCGGCTACAATGAGCAGTTCTTC
j_gene: TRBJ2-3; abundance: few; d_gene: .; v_gene: TRBV7-8; CDR3aa: CASSLGQDSTDTQYF; CDR3nt: TGTGCCAGCAGCTTAGGGCAAGATAGCACAGATACGCAGTATTTT
j_gene: TRBJ2-3; abundance: few; d_gene: .; v_gene: TRBV12-3/TRBV12-4; CDR3aa: CASSFWDGYTDTQYF; CDR3nt: TGTGCCAGCAGTTTTTGGGACGGCTACACAGATACGCAGTATTTT
j_gene: TRBJ1-6; abundance: few; d_gene: .; v_gene: TRBV27; CDR3aa: CASSSKTDYNSPLHF; CDR3nt: TGTGCCAGCAGTTCAAAGACAGACTATAATTCACCCCTCCACTTT
j_gene: TRBJ1-3; abundance: many; d_gene: TRBD1; v_gene: TRBV5-1; CDR3aa: CASSLDHQGQGLMSSGNTIYF; CDR3nt: TGCGCCAGCAGCTTGGATCATCAGGGACAGGGCCTAATGAGCTCTGGAAACACCATATATTTT